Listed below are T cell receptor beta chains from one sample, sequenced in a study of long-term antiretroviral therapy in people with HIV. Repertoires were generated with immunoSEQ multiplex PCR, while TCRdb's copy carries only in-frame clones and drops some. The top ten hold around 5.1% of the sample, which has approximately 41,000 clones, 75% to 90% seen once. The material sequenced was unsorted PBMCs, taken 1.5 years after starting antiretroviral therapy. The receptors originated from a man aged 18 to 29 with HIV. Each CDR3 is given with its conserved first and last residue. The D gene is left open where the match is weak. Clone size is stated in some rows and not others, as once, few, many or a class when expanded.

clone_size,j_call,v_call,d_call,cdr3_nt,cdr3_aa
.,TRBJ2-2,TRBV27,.,TGTGCCAGCAGAGTCCCGGGACTTGGGACCGGGGAGCTGTTTTTT,CASRVPGLGTGELFF
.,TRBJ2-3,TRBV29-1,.,TGCAGCGCCAGGACAAGATTTTTTGATACGCAGTATTTT,CSARTRFFDTQYF
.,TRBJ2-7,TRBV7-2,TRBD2,TGTGCCAGCAGCTTAGTTCTAGCGGTCTACGAGCAGTACTTC,CASSLVLAVYEQYF
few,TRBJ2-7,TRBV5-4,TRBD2,TGTGCCAGCAGCTTTGGGAGGGCGGGAGGGAGAACCTACGAGCAGTACTTC,CASSFGRAGGRTYEQYF
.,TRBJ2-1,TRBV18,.,TGTGCCAGCTCACCATCGGCAGGGATGGGAAACAATGAGCAGTTCTTC,CASSPSAGMGNNEQFF
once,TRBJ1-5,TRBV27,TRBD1,TGTGCCAGCAGTTTGGCAGGGGGCTGGGGCAATCAGCCCCAGCATTTT,CASSLAGGWGNQPQHF
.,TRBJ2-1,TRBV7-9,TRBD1,TGTGCCAGCAGCTCAAGGGACAGGGGGCAGTACAATGAGCAGTTCTTC,CASSSRDRGQYNEQFF
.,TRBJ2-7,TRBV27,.,TGTGCCAGCAGTTTAGGGGGGCCCTCCTACGAGCAGTACTTC,CASSLGGPSYEQYF
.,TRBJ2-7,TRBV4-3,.,TGCGCCAGCAGCCAAGATTGGGGCCTTGGAGGGGACCACGAGCAGTACTTC,CASSQDWGLGGDHEQYF
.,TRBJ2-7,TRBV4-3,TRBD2,TGCGCCAGCAGCCAAGATACCGGACTAGCGGGGGCCTACGAGCAGTACTTC,CASSQDTGLAGAYEQYF
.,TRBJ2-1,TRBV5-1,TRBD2,TGCGCCAGCAGCTTGGCGGCGGGAGGGGGTAACAATGAGCAGTTCTTC,CASSLAAGGGNNEQFF
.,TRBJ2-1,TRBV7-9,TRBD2,TGTGCCAGCAGACCCGTTAGCGGGAGGGCCTGGAATGAGCAGTTCTTC,CASRPVSGRAWNEQFF
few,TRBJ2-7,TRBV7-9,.,TGTGCCAGCAGCTTCTTGGCGGTCTACGAGCAGTACTTC,CASSFLAVYEQYF
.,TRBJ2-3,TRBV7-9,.,TGTGCCAGCAGCCCTACCGCGATCACAGATACGCAGTATTTT,CASSPTAITDTQYF
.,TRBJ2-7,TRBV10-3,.,TGTGCCATCAGTGACAGGGGAGGGTACGAGCAGTACTTC,CAISDRGGYEQYF
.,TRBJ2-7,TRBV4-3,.,TGCGCCAGCAGCCAAGGGTGGGGGCGAGTGGACGAGCAGTACTTC,CASSQGWGRVDEQYF
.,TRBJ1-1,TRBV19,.,TGTGCCAGTAGTATCAGGGCGACGGGCACTGAAGCTTTCTTT,CASSIRATGTEAFF
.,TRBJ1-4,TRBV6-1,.,TGTGCCAGCAGTTTCGGGACCTTTAATGAAAAACTGTTTTTT,CASSFGTFNEKLFF
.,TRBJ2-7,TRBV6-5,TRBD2,TGTGCCAGCAGTTACTTAGCGGGAGGACTTGGCGAGCAGTACTTC,CASSYLAGGLGEQYF
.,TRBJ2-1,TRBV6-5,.,TGTGCCAGCATCCAGGGCAATGAGCAGTTCTTC,CASIQGNEQFF
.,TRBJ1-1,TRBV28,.,TGTGCCAGCAGTAGTCAGCCTAACACTGAAGCTTTCTTT,CASSSQPNTEAFF
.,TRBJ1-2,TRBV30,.,TGTGCCTGGAGTGTACAGGATACCTATGGCTACACCTTC,CAWSVQDTYGYTF
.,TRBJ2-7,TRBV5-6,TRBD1,TGTGCCAGCAGCTTGACAGGGGGCTCCTTCTCCTACGAGCAGTACTTC,CASSLTGGSFSYEQYF
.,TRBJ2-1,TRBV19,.,TGTGCCAGTAGTATTTTAAGCTCCTCCTACAATGAGCAGTTCTTC,CASSILSSSYNEQFF
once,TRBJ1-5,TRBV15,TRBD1,TGTGCCACCAGCATCCGACAGGGAGATCAGCCCCAGCATTTT,CATSIRQGDQPQHF
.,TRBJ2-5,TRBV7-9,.,TGTGCCAGCAGCCCCAGGAGTGATCAAGAGACCCAGTACTTC,CASSPRSDQETQYF
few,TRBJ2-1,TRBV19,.,TGTGCCAGTAGGGAGTTAGCGCACAATGAGCAGTTCTTC,CASRELAHNEQFF
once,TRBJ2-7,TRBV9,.,TGTGCCAGCAGCAAGGAGGGAGAGCAGCAGTACTTC,CASSKEGEQQYF
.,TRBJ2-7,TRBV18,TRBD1,TGTGCCAGCTCACGAGGCACAGGGGGCTCGTACGAGCAGTACTTC,CASSRGTGGSYEQYF
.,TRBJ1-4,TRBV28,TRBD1,TGTGCCAGCAGTTTATCAGGGGGCAATGAAAAACTGTTTTTT,CASSLSGGNEKLFF
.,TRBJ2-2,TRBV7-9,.,TGTGCCAGCAGCCGGACTGCGGACGGGGAGCTGTTTTTT,CASSRTADGELFF
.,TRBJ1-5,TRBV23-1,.,TGCGCCAGCAATCCTGTTAATCAGCCCCAGCATTTT,CASNPVNQPQHF
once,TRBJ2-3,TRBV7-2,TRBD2,TGTGCCAGCAGCGCGGGACTAGCGGGAGAATTAGATACGCAGTATTTT,CASSAGLAGELDTQYF
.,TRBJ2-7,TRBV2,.,TGTGCCAGCGGATCTGGGACCCCGGACTCCTACGAGCAGTACTTC,CASGSGTPDSYEQYF
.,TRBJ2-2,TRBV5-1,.,TGCGCCAGCAGCGGGGGGCGCCAGATCAACCGGGAGCCTTATTCCACCGGGGAGCTGTTTTTT,CASSGGRQINREPYSTGELFF
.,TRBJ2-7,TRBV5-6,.,TGTGCCAGCAGCGACCTCTACGAGCAGTACTTC,CASSDLYEQYF
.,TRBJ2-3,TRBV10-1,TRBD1,TGCGCCAGCAGTGGACCCCAAACAGGGGATATAGATACGCAGTATTTT,CASSGPQTGDIDTQYF
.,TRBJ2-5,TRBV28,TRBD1,TGTGCCAGCAGTATCATCCAAGGGGGCAGGGAGACCCAGTACTTC,CASSIIQGGRETQYF
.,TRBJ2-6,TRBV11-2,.,TGTGCCAGCAGCTTAGTAACCGGGTTCTCTGGGGCCAACGTCCTGACTTTC,CASSLVTGFSGANVLTF
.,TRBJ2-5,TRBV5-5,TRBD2,TGTGCCAGCAGCTTGGGGGCTAGCGGGAGGGCAAGTACTTACCAAGAGACCCAGTACTTC,CASSLGASGRASTYQETQYF